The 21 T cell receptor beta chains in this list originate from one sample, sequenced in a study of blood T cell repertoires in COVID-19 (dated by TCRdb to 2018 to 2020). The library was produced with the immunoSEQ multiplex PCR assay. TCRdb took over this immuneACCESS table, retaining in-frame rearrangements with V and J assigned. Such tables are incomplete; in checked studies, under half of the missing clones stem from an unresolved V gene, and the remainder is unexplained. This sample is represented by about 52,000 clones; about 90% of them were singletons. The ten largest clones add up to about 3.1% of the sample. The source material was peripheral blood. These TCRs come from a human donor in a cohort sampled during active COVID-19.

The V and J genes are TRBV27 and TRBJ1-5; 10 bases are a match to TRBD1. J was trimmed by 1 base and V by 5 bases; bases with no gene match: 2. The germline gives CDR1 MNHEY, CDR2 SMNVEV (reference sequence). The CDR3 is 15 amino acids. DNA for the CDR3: TGTGCCAGCAGTACGGGACAGGGGAGCAATCAGCCCCAGCATTTT. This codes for CASSTGQGSNQPQHF.

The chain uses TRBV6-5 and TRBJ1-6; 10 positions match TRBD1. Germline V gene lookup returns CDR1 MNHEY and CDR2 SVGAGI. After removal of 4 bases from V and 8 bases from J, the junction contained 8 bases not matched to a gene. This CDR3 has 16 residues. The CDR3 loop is CASSLPTGGIDSPLHF. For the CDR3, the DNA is TGTGCCAGCAGTTTGCCGACAGGGGGCATCGATTCACCCCTCCACTTT.

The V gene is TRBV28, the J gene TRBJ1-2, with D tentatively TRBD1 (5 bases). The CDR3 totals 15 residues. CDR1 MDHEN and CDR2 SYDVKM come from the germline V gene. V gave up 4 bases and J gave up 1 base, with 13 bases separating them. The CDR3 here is CASSSGTGNNYGYTF. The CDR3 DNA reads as TGTGCCAGCAGTTCCGGGACTGGAAATAACTATGGCTACACCTTC.

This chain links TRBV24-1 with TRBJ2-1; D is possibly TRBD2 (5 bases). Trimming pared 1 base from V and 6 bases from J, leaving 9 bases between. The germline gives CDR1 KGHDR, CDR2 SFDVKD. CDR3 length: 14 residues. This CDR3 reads CATSDFASSNEQFF. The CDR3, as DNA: TGTGCCACCAGTGATTTTGCTAGCAGCAATGAGCAGTTCTTC.

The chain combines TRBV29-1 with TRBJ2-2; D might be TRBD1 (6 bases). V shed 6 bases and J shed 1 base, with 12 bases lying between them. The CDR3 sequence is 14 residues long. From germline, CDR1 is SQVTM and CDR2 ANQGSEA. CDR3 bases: TGCAGCGTCCTGGGGGCCCTGAACACCGGGGAGCTGTTTTTT. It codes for CSVLGALNTGELFF.

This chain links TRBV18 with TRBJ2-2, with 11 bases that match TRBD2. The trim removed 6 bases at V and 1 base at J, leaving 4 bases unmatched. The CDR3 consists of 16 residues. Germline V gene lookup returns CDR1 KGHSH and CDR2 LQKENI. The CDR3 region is CASSQTSGRNTGELFF. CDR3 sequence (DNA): TGTGCCAGCTCCCAAACTAGCGGGAGGAACACCGGGGAGCTGTTTTTT.

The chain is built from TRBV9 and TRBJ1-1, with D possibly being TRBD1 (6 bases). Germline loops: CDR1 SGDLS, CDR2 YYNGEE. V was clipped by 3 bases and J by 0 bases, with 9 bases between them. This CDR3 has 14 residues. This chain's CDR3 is CASSEGTLNTEAFF. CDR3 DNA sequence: TGTGCCAGCAGCGAGGGGACACTGAACACTGAAGCTTTCTTT. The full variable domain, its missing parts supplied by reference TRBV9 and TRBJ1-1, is DSGVTQTPKHLITATGQRVTLRCSPRSGDLSVYWYQQSLDQGLQFLIQYYNGEERAKGNILERFSAQQFPDLHSELNLSSLELGDSALYFCASSEGTLNTEAFFGQGTRLTVV.

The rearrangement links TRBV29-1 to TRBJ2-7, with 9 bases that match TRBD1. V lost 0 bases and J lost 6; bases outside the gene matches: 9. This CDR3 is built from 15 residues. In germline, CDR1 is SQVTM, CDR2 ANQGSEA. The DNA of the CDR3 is TGCAGCGTTGAAGATTTAGGACAGGGGTCGGGCGAGCAGTACTTC. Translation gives CSVEDLGQGSGEQYF.

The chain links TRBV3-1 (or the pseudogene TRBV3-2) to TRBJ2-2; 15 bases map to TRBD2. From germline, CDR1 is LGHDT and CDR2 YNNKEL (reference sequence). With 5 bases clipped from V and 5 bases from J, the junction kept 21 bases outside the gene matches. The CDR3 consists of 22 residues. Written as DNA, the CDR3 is TGTGCCAGCAGCTTTATACTACCCTCAGTGGGACTAGCGGGAGGTCGGACCGGGGAGCTGTTTTTT. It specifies CASSFILPSVGLAGGRTGELFF.

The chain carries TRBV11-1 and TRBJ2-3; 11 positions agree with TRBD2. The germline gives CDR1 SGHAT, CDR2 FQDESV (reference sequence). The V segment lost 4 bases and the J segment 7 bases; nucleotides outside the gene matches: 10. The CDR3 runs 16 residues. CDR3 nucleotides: TGTGCCAGCAGCTCCGCCGGGACTAGCGGAGTCAATACGCAGTATTTT. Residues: CASSSAGTSGVNTQYF.

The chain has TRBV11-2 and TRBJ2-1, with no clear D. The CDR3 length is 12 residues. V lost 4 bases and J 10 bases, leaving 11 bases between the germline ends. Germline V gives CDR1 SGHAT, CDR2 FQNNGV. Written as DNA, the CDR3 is TGTGCCAGCAGCTCCGGAAGAGGAGAGCAGTTCTTC. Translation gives CASSSGRGEQFF.

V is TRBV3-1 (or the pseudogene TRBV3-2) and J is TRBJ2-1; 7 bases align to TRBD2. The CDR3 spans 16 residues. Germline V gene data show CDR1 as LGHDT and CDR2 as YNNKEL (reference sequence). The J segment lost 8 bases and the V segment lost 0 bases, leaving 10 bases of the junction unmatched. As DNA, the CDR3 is TGTGCCAGCAGCCAAGATCTAGCGGTTTTCGCCGATGAGCAGTTCTTC. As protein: CASSQDLAVFADEQFF.

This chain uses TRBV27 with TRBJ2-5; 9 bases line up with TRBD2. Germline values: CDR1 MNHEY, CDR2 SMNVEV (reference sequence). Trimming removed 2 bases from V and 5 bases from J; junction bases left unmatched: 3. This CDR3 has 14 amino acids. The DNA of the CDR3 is TGTGCCAGCAGTTTACGGAGCGGGAGGGAGACCCAGTACTTC. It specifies CASSLRSGRETQYF.

CDR3 residues: CATILAGGVAYEQYF. In DNA, the CDR3 is TGTGCCACCATCTTGGCGGGGGGGGTAGCCTACGAGCAGTACTTC. The chain couples TRBV19 to TRBJ2-7, with 9 nucleotides matching TRBD2. Germline-derived CDR1 and CDR2 are LNHDA and SQIVND (reference sequence). Unmatched junction bases numbered 12, after V lost 10 bases and J lost 2 bases. This CDR3 has 15 residues.

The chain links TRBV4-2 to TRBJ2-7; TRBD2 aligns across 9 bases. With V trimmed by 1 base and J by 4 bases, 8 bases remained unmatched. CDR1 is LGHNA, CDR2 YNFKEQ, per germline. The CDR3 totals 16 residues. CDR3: CASSQVGGRAGYEQYF. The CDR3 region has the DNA TGTGCCAGCAGCCAAGTAGGCGGGAGGGCAGGGTACGAGCAGTACTTC.

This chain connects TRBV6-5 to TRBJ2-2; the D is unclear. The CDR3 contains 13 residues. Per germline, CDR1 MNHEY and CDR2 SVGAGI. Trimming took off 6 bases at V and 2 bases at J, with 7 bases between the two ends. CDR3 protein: CASSLRNTGELFF. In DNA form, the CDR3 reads TGTGCCAGCAGCCTCAGAAACACCGGGGAGCTGTTTTTT.

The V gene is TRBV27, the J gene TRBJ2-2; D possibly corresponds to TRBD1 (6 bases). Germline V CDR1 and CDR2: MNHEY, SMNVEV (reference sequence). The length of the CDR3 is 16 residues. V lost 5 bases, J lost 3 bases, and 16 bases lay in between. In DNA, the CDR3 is TGTGCCAGCAGTCCCCCCAGGGGCGCGGACACCGGGGAGCTGTTTTTT. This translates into CASSPPRGADTGELFF.

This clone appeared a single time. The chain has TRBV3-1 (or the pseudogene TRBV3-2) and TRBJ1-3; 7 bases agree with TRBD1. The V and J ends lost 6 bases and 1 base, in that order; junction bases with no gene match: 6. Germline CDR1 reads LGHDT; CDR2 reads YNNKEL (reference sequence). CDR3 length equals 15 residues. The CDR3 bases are TGTGCCAGCAGGGGGGCAGGGGGGTCTGGAAACACCATATATTTT. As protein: CASRGAGGSGNTIYF.

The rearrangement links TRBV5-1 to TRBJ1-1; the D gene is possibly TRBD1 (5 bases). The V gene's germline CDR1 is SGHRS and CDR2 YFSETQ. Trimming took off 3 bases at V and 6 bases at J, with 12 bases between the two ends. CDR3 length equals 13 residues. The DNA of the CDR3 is TGCGCCAGCAGCTCACTGGGGCGCGCTGAAGCTTTCTTT. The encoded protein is CASSSLGRAEAFF.

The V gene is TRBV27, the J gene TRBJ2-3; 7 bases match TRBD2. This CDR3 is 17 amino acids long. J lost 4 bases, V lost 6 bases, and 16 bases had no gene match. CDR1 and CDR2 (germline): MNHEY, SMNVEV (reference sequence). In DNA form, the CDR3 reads TGTGCCAGCAGGCGAACCCGACTAGCTGTGAGCCCAGATACGCAGTATTTT. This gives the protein CASRRTRLAVSPDTQYF.

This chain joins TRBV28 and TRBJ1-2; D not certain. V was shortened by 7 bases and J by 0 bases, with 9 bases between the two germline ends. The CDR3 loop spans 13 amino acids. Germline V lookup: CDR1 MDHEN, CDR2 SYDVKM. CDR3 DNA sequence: TGTGCCAGCAACCGGGGTTCTAACTATGGCTACACCTTC. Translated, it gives CASNRGSNYGYTF.